Each of the 27 T cell receptor beta chains below was sequenced from the same sample in a study of blood T cell repertoires in COVID-19. Sequenced by immunoSEQ multiplex PCR; TCRdb stores in-frame clones only, minus some. The sample includes about 60,000 clones, approximately 91% seen only once; the top ten take about 2.1%. Material for sequencing was peripheral blood. These receptors came from a man aged 55 to 70 with acute or convalescent COVID-19.

The V call is TRBV5-1, the J call TRBJ1-1; D is perhaps TRBD1 (6 bases). Trimming cost V 4 bases and J 3 bases, with 13 bases left between them. Per germline, CDR1 SGHRS and CDR2 YFSETQ. The CDR3 spans 14 residues. CDR3 coding DNA: TGCGCCAGCAGCCGCCGCAGGGGCCACACTGAAGCTTTCTTT. Translation: CASSRRRGHTEAFF.

The table lists this clone with a count of one. The chain carries TRBV20-1 and TRBJ1-4; D is unclear. CDR1 and CDR2 from the germline V gene are DFQATT and SNEGSKA (reference sequence). The CDR3 sequence is 13 residues long. The ends were cut back, 3 bases at V and 0 bases at J, with 5 bases in the middle. The DNA of the CDR3 is TGCAGTGCTAGTCAGTCAACTAATGAAAAACTGTTTTTT. It translates to CSASQSTNEKLFF.

The chain combines TRBV24-1 with TRBJ2-1; D ambiguous. V was pared by 2 bases and J by 0 bases, with 13 bases between. CDR3 length: 17 amino acids. The germline V gene has CDR1 KGHDR and CDR2 SFDVKD. CDR3 sequence reads: CATSDSVGWSSYNEQFF. In DNA, the CDR3 is TGTGCCACCAGTGATTCCGTCGGGTGGAGCTCCTACAATGAGCAGTTCTTC.

The gene calls are TRBV5-6 and TRBJ1-5; 7 positions agree with TRBD1. Germline trimming cut 4 bases from V and 2 bases from J; bases unmatched to any gene: 3. The CDR3 runs to 14 residues. Germline CDR1 SGHDT, CDR2 YYEEEE. DNA for the CDR3: TGTGCCAGCAGCCGACAGGGCGGCAATCAGCCCCAGCATTTT. Its protein is CASSRQGGNQPQHF. Using reference TRBV5-6 and TRBJ1-5 for the parts outside the CDR3, the full variable domain is DAGVTQSPTHLIKTRGQQVTLRCSPKSGHDTVSWYQQALGQGPQFIFQYYEEEERQRGNFPDRFSGHQFPNYSSELNVNALLLGDSALYLCASSRQGGNQPQHFGDGTRLSIL.

The sample holds one count of this clone. The genes are TRBV6-5 and TRBJ1-6; possible D gene TRBD1, 5 bases. The CDR3 is made up of 15 amino acids. V lost 5 bases, J lost 8 bases, and 16 bases lay in between. Germline CDR1 and CDR2: MNHEY and SVGAGI. The CDR3 protein is CASSPTAGKDSPLHF. CDR3 DNA sequence: TGTGCCAGCAGTCCTACCGCAGGGAAGGATTCACCCCTCCACTTT.

The chain combines TRBV20-1 with TRBJ2-7; D gene ambiguous. From germline, CDR1 is DFQATT and CDR2 SNEGSKA (reference sequence). V lost 3 bases to trimming and J lost 2 bases, with 5 bases between them. The CDR3 covers 11 residues. DNA for the CDR3: TGCAGTGCTAGTCGAGCCTACGAGCAGTACTTC. It yields the protein CSASRAYEQYF.

The rearrangement uses TRBV7-9 and TRBJ2-3; 8 positions agree with TRBD2. Germline-derived CDR1 and CDR2 are SEHNR and FQNEAQ (reference sequence). There are 16 residues in the CDR3. V trimming: 0 bases; J trimming: 0 bases; junction bases outside the gene matches: 2. CDR3 in amino acids: CASSLAASGSTDTQYF. The CDR3 DNA follows: TGTGCCAGCAGCTTAGCGGCTAGCGGGAGCACAGATACGCAGTATTTT.

This chain joins TRBV28 and TRBJ1-1; TRBD1 matches at 9 bases. CDR3 length: 13 amino acids. Unmatched junction bases numbered 3, after V lost 2 bases and J lost 8 bases. Germline CDR1 and CDR2: MDHEN and SYDVKM. The DNA of the CDR3 is TGTGCCAGCAGTTTAGTGGGACAGGGCGAAGCTTTCTTT. Its protein is CASSLVGQGEAFF.

The V gene is TRBV13, the J gene TRBJ2-5; 7 bases agree with TRBD1. The CDR3 contains 14 residues. The V and J ends lost 5 bases and 4 bases, in that order; junction bases with no gene match: 7. Germline CDR1 and CDR2: PRHDT and FYEKMQ (reference sequence). CDR3 amino acids: CASSKRQGGETQYF. Here the CDR3 DNA reads TGTGCCAGCAGCAAAAGACAGGGCGGAGAGACCCAGTACTTC.

This chain uses TRBV30 with TRBJ2-7, with TRBD2 identical over 10 bases. Trimming took 2 bases from V and 2 from J; bases not matched to a gene: 6. Germline V CDR1 and CDR2: GTSNPN, SVGIG (reference sequence). CDR3 size: 15 residues. In DNA form, the CDR3 reads TGTGCCTGGAGTCCCCTAGCGGGAGTTCCCTACGAGCAGTACTTC. As protein: CAWSPLAGVPYEQYF.

The genes are TRBV3-1 (or the pseudogene TRBV3-2) and TRBJ1-6; 7 bases are shared with TRBD1. This CDR3 has 16 amino acids. Germline V gene data show CDR1 as LGHDT and CDR2 as YNNKEL (reference sequence). V trimming: 4 bases; J trimming: 0 bases; junction bases outside the gene matches: 3. The CDR3: CASSLRGPSYNSPLHF. The DNA of the CDR3 is TGTGCCAGCAGCCTAAGGGGGCCCTCCTATAATTCACCCCTCCACTTT.

CDR3 nucleotides: TGTGCTAGTGGACAGGGGGTAGCAGGAAAACTGTTTTTT. Its translation: CASGQGVAGKLFF. V usage is TRBV12-5 and J usage is TRBJ1-4; 8 bases are a match to TRBD1. This CDR3 has 13 amino acids. V gave up 6 bases and J gave up 10 bases; unmatched junction bases: 7. Germline loops: CDR1 LGHNT, CDR2 FRNRAP.

This clone has only one observation. The chain uses TRBV11-2 and TRBJ2-3; 12 nucleotides line up with TRBD2. The trim removed 5 bases at V and 4 bases at J, leaving 4 bases unmatched. This CDR3 is 15 amino acids long. Germline V gives CDR1 SGHAT, CDR2 FQNNGV. The CDR3 loop is CASSLTSGSADTQYF. The CDR3 coding sequence is TGTGCCAGCAGCCTGACTAGCGGGAGCGCAGATACGCAGTATTTT.

The gene calls are TRBV6-5 and TRBJ2-2; D uncertain. The CDR3 extends over 12 amino acids. V gave up 7 bases and J gave up 4 bases, with 7 bases separating them. Germline loops: CDR1 MNHEY, CDR2 SVGAGI. The CDR3 protein is CASTPFTGELFF. The CDR3 DNA reads TGTGCCAGCACCCCCTTCACCGGGGAGCTGTTTTTT.

The chain combines TRBV5-1 with TRBJ2-7, with 7 bases identical to TRBD1. There are 14 residues in the CDR3. Germline values: CDR1 SGHRS, CDR2 YFSETQ. V lost 0 bases and J lost 2; bases outside the gene matches: 2. The CDR3 spells CASSLEGGPYEQYF. CDR3 sequence (DNA): TGCGCCAGCAGCTTGGAAGGGGGCCCCTACGAGCAGTACTTC.

The V and J genes are TRBV9 and TRBJ2-2; TRBD2 aligns across 7 bases. Germline CDR1 reads SGDLS; CDR2 reads YYNGEE. CDR3 size: 15 residues. With 4 bases clipped from V and 6 bases from J, the junction kept 9 bases outside the gene matches. The CDR3 bases are TGTGCCAGCAGCTCTACGACTAGCTTTTCCGGGGAGCTGTTTTTT. Translating it yields CASSSTTSFSGELFF.

The chain combines TRBV6-1 with TRBJ2-2, with 8 bases identical to TRBD1. Germline CDR1 MNHNS, CDR2 SASEGT. Trimming removed 2 bases from V and 6 bases from J; junction bases left unmatched: 8. The CDR3 sequence is 16 residues long. DNA of the CDR3: TGTGCCAGCAGTGAAAGTAGACAGGGGATTCCCGGGGAGCTGTTTTTT. It translates to CASSESRQGIPGELFF.

The chain has TRBV6-2 or TRBV6-3 and TRBJ2-4; 7 bases line up with TRBD2. Germline loops: CDR1 MNHEY, CDR2 SVGEGT. CDR3 length: 16 amino acids. V was pared by 0 bases and J by 6 bases, with 8 bases of the junction left unmatched. CDR3 protein: CASSYSGGRRGNIQYF. The CDR3 DNA reads TGTGCCAGCAGTTACTCGGGGGGGAGGCGTGGAAACATTCAGTACTTC.

The chain recombines TRBV3-1 (or the pseudogene TRBV3-2) with TRBJ1-1; D unclear. The ends were cut back, 2 bases at V and 4 bases at J, with 8 bases in the middle. Germline V lookup: CDR1 LGHDT, CDR2 YNNKEL (reference sequence). CDR3 length equals 13 residues. CDR3 loop: CASSQTPSTEAFF. The DNA of the CDR3 is TGTGCCAGCAGCCAAACTCCGAGCACTGAAGCTTTCTTT.

The J gene is TRBJ2-1, the V gene TRBV12-5, with 10 positions matching TRBD2. The germline gives CDR1 LGHNT, CDR2 FRNRAP. Trimming took 2 bases from V and 7 from J; bases not matched to a gene: 11. The CDR3 totals 17 residues. Here the CDR3 DNA reads TGTGCTAGTGGTTTGACGGAGCGGGAGGGCCCACGTAATGAGCAGTTCTTC. Translation: CASGLTEREGPRNEQFF.

A single count supports this clone. The chain employs TRBV27 and TRBJ1-2; D might be TRBD1 (5 bases). Germline CDR1 MNHEY, CDR2 SMNVEV (reference sequence). Trimming removed 0 bases at V and 7 bases at J, with 9 bases between. There are 13 residues in the CDR3. Here the CDR3 reads CASSLSGLGGYTF. In DNA, the CDR3 is TGTGCCAGCAGTTTATCGGGACTCGGTGGCTACACCTTC.

The chain uses TRBV6-2 or TRBV6-3 and TRBJ1-1; D is unresolved. Germline values: CDR1 MNHEY, CDR2 SVGEGT. The V gene lost 0 bases and the J gene lost 0 bases, with 5 bases spanning the gap. The CDR3 is 14 amino acids. CDR3: CASSYSQVNTEAFF. The CDR3 region has the DNA TGTGCCAGCAGTTACTCTCAGGTGAACACTGAAGCTTTCTTT.

The rearrangement joins TRBV19 to TRBJ2-7; 7 nucleotides line up with TRBD1. V lost 5 bases and J lost 3; bases outside the gene matches: 10. Germline V gives CDR1 LNHDA, CDR2 SQIVND (reference sequence). CDR3 size: 15 residues. The DNA for the CDR3 is TGTGCCAGTAGTCCTCGGGACAGCCGGGGCTACGAGCAGTACTTC. Translating it yields CASSPRDSRGYEQYF.

The chain recombines TRBV28 with TRBJ2-5; D is ambiguous. Germline V gene sequence: CDR1 MDHEN, CDR2 SYDVKM. V lost 3 bases and J 0 bases, leaving 5 bases between the germline ends. This CDR3 is 13 amino acids long. The CDR3: CASSFRDQETQYF. The CDR3 bases are TGTGCCAGCAGTTTTCGGGACCAAGAGACCCAGTACTTC.

The genes are TRBV27 and TRBJ2-2; D possibly corresponds to TRBD2 (6 bases). Trimming left V 0 bases short and J 3 bases short, with 11 bases between. The germline V gene encodes CDR1 MNHEY and CDR2 SMNVEV (reference sequence). This CDR3 spans 16 amino acids. CDR3 region: CASSLSGLTHTGELFF. DNA for the CDR3: TGTGCCAGCAGTTTATCTGGACTAACCCACACCGGGGAGCTGTTTTTT.

This chain uses TRBV13 with TRBJ1-1; TRBD1 is a possible D gene (5 bases). Trimming shortened V by 1 base and J by 0 bases, and 9 bases separated the two germline ends. CDR3 length: 15 residues. Germline loops: CDR1 PRHDT, CDR2 FYEKMQ (reference sequence). CDR3 residues: CASSLAGRVNTEAFF. Here the CDR3 DNA reads TGTGCCAGCAGCTTAGCCGGCAGGGTGAACACTGAAGCTTTCTTT.

In nucleotides, the CDR3 is TGTGCCAGCAGCCTTTGGACAGTTTCCTACGAGCAGTACTTC. This codes for CASSLWTVSYEQYF. The chain uses TRBV3-1 (or the pseudogene TRBV3-2) and TRBJ2-7; D possibly corresponds to TRBD1 (6 bases). The CDR3 has 14 amino acids. V lost 4 bases and J 1 base, leaving 11 bases between the germline ends. The V gene's germline CDR1 is LGHDT and CDR2 YNNKEL (reference sequence).